The 8 T cell receptor beta chains reported below all come from one sample, sequenced in a study of glioma-infiltrating T cells. The iRepertoire nested amplicon-rescue multiplex PCR amplified TCR alpha and beta CDR3s from RNA. TCRdb used MiXCR to reprocess the multiplex PCR reads, holding one entry per CDR3 protein. The data contain about 130,000 distinct CDR3 sequences, roughly a quarter of them singletons. Sequencing used glioma tissue, nonneoplastic brain tissue, or PBMCs (not recorded which). The origin of the receptors is a human donor with low-grade glioma or glioblastoma, undergoing nonglioma brain surgery, or in good health (not recorded which).

This clonotype has ten or more counts. The chain links TRBV20-1 to TRBJ2-5; D possibly corresponds to TRBD2 (5 bases). The V gene's germline CDR1 is DFQATT and CDR2 SNEGSKA (reference sequence). This CDR3 is built from 13 residues. V lost 3 bases, J lost 0 bases, and 8 bases lay in between. The CDR3 DNA reads as TGCAGTGCTAGGGAGGAGTACCAAGAGACCCAGTACTTC. It translates to CSAREEYQETQYF.

This clonotype was recorded a few times. V gene TRBV12-3 or TRBV12-4 combines with J gene TRBJ2-1; 9 bases fit TRBD1. The ends lost 11 bases at V and 2 bases at J; junction bases unmatched: 7. This CDR3 region has 14 residues. The CDR3 sequence: CAWGGQGPYNEQFF. In DNA, the CDR3 is TGTGCCTGGGGGGGACAGGGACCCTACAATGAGCAGTTCTTC.

Ten or more counts support this clonotype. The J gene is TRBJ2-5, the V gene TRBV25-1; 9 bases line up with TRBD1. Germline V gene lookup returns CDR1 MGHDK and CDR2 SYGVNS. V gave up 5 bases and J gave up 5 bases; unmatched junction bases: 6. CDR3 size: 14 residues. CDR3 sequence: CASSIGQGMETQYF. The CDR3 DNA reads TGTGCCAGCAGTATAGGACAGGGGATGGAGACCCAGTACTTC.

For this clonotype: Compared with germline, one end of the junction differs, possibly owing to a read error. The V call is TRBV7-9, the J call TRBJ1-2, with 7 nucleotides matching TRBD1. Germline V CDR1 and CDR2: SEHNR, FQNEAQ (reference sequence). This CDR3 comprises 14 residues. Here the CDR3 DNA reads TGTGCCAGCGGCTTCGAGGCTCCAGGGGGTGGCTACACCTTC. The encoded protein is CASGFEAPGGGYTF.

This clonotype was counted only a few times. The gene calls are TRBV6-1 and TRBJ2-3; 14 nucleotides align to TRBD2. The ends lost 6 bases at V and 4 bases at J; junction bases unmatched: 6. Germline CDR1 MNHNS, CDR2 SASEGT. The CDR3 extends over 16 amino acids. The CDR3 DNA reads TGTGCCAGCAGGCTGACTAGCGGGGGGGCCTCAGATACGCAGTATTTT. It yields the protein CASRLTSGGASDTQYF.

V gene TRBV27 combines with J gene TRBJ2-6, with D possibly TRBD2 on 5 matching bases. Germline values: CDR1 MNHEY, CDR2 SMNVEV (reference sequence). The V end lost 6 bases, the J end lost 2 bases, and 23 bases lay between the germline ends. This CDR3 is 19 amino acids long. CDR3 sequence (DNA): TGTGCCAGCAGACCGGGAAAGATTGGACGGTATGCTGGGGCCAACGTCCTGACTTTC. It encodes CASRPGKIGRYAGANVLTF.

This sequence joins TRBV24-1 and TRBJ1-5; no clear D. Germline V gene sequence: CDR1 KGHDR, CDR2 SFDVKD. V lost 6 bases to trimming and J lost 7 bases, with 9 bases between them. The CDR3 contains 12 residues. This CDR3 reads CATSFSGQPQHF. In DNA, the CDR3 is TGTGCCACCAGTTTTTCGGGGCAGCCCCAGCATTTT.

The gene calls are TRBV3-1 and TRBJ2-6, with a possible D match to TRBD1 (7 bases). V lost 5 bases to trimming and J lost 2 bases, with 13 bases between them. CDR1 is LGHDT, CDR2 YNNKEL, per germline (reference sequence). The CDR3 is made up of 16 amino acids. The CDR3 loop is CASSGRGTAGANVLTF. In nucleotides, the CDR3 is TGTGCCAGCAGCGGACGGGGGACAGCTGGGGCCAACGTCCTGACTTTC.